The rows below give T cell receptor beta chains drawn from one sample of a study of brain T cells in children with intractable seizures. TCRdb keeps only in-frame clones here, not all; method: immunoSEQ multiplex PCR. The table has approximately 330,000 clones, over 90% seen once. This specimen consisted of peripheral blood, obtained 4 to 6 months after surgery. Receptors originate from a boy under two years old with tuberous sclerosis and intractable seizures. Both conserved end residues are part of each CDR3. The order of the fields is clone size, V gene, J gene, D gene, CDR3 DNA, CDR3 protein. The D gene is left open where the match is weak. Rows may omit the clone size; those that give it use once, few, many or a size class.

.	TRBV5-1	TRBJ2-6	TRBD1	TGCGCCAGCAGCTTAGTATCCGGGACAGGGGCCTCTGGGGCCAACGTCCTGACTTTC	CASSLVSGTGASGANVLTF
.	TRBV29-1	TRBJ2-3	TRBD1	TGCAGCGCAGAAGGGACAGTTGGCACAGATACGCAGTATTTT	CSAEGTVGTDTQYF
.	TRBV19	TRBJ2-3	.	TGTGCCAGTACCAATCCTCGGACGGCGGGGGCCCTCACAGATACGCAGTATTTT	CASTNPRTAGALTDTQYF
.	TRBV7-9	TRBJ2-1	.	TGTGCCAGCAGCCCTAGCTCCCACTACAATGAGCAGTTCTTC	CASSPSSHYNEQFF
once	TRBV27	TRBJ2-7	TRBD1	TGTGCCAGCAGTCCCGACAGGGGGCTCTACGAGCAGTACTTC	CASSPDRGLYEQYF
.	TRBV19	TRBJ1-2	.	TGTGCCAGTAGTCTAGGGCAGGTCTATGGCTACACCTTC	CASSLGQVYGYTF
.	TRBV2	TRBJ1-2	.	TGTGCCAGCATCGGGGCAGGGGAAAAGGTAGAGGGCACCTTC	CASIGAGEKVEGTF
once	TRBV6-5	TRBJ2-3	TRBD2	TGTGCCAGCAGTTCGGTACTAGCGGGGGGCCCAGATACGCAGTATTTT	CASSSVLAGGPDTQYF
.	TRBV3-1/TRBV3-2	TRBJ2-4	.	TGTGCCAGCAGCGACCGGGACGGCAAAAACATTCAGTACTTC	CASSDRDGKNIQYF
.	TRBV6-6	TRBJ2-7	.	TGTGCCAGCAGTTACAACCATGTGGGGTACGAGCAGTACTTC	CASSYNHVGYEQYF
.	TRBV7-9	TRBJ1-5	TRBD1	TGTGCCAGCAGCTTATGGACAGGTTCAAGCAATCAGCCCCAGCATTTT	CASSLWTGSSNQPQHF
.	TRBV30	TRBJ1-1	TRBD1	TGTGCCTGGAGTGGAGGCCAGGGGGACGGCACTGAAGCTTTCTTT	CAWSGGQGDGTEAFF
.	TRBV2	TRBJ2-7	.	TGTGCCAGCAGTGAAATGGGACACCTACTCTACGAGCAGTACTTC	CASSEMGHLLYEQYF
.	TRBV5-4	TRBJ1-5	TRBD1	TGTGCCAGCAGCCCCTTTCCCGGGACAGACAATCAGCCCCAGCATTTT	CASSPFPGTDNQPQHF
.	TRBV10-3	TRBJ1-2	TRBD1	TGTGCCATCCGCACCACGCCGACAGGGGGAATAGATGGCTACACCTTC	CAIRTTPTGGIDGYTF
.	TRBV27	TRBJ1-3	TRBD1	TGTGCCAGCAGGCCTAGACAGGGAGACAACACCATATATTTT	CASRPRQGDNTIYF
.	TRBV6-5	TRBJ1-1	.	TGTGCCACAGAGCGGGGGAACACTGAAGCTTTCTTT	CATERGNTEAFF
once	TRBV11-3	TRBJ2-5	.	TGTGCCAGCAGCTTAGTGTTCGGGGAAACTGAGACCCAGTACTTC	CASSLVFGETETQYF